The clone carrying this T cell receptor (delta chain) showed up just a few times. This sample was included in a study of gamma-delta chains in newborns, infants, children. TCRdb processed the reads again with the CATT caller. There are several thousand delta-chain clones in the sample; less than 3.5% occur only once, and roughly 13% lies in the top ten. The CDR3 totals 14 residues. Trimming left V 2 bases short and J 2 bases short, with 8 bases between. Germline-derived CDR1 and CDR2 are GEAIGNYY and EKD. The sequence was collected from a child who was a newborn, infant or young child, either healthy, febrile or measles-vaccinated (not recorded which). The chain employs TRDV2 and TRDJ2; tentatively, D is TRDD3 (6 bases). Sequencing was done on a sample of blood. The DNA of the CDR3 is TGTGCCTGTGACAAGGGGGGATTGACAGCACAACTCTTCTTT. Translation gives CACDKGGLTAQLFF.